This T cell receptor beta chain is from a study of T cell responses to AZD1222 COVID-19 vaccine. This clone was recorded once. Generated by immunoSEQ multiplex PCR, the TCRdb table keeps only in-frame clones and is missing some. The sample includes 150,000 to 200,000 clones, about 90% of them seen just once. The CDR3 runs to 15 residues. The V end was cut by 2 bases, the J end by 3 bases, with 13 bases between. CDR1 is PRHDT, CDR2 FYEKMQ, per germline (reference sequence). The receptor's source is an adult who received the MenACWY meningococcal vaccine as a control. Here the sequenced sample was peripheral blood, taken 28 days after the second dose of the MenACWY control vaccine. The chain couples TRBV13 to TRBJ1-2, with D possibly being TRBD1 (5 bases). In DNA form, the CDR3 reads TGTGCCAGCAGCTTAAGGGACCCTCAGGACTATGGCTACACCTTC. Its protein is CASSLRDPQDYGYTF.